Below, one T cell receptor (beta chain) is given with its context. Its antigen is as yet unknown. This CDR3 is 17 amino acids long. Per the germline V gene, CDR1 is SGHTA and CDR2 is FQGTGA. Trimming pared 5 bases from V and 2 bases from J, leaving 22 bases between. The entry originates in a study of CD8+ T cells in alopecia areata. Across the whole study: Tofacitinib administration to treated patients was oral, at 5 to 10 mg twice daily. General observations from the study: Uncertain still, given a single nonresponder, is whether baseline CD8+ expansion links to response. Shared TCR sequences were less clear between patients than in mice, possibly partly from HLA diversity. A large proportion of expanded lesional clones were detected persisting in scalp and blood during tofacitinib.

Treatment described: oral pan-JAK inhibitor, 5-10 mg twice daily. In each case, RNA was isolated and then reverse transcribed into cDNA as the sequencing template. TCRdb's copy holds only in-frame clones and misses some; the assay was immunoSEQ multiplex PCR. The sample shows about 220,000 clones, more than 45% of them seen only once. The TCR sequence derives from a human donor with alopecia areata. J is TRBJ2-7 and V is TRBV7-3; perhaps TRBD1 as D (5 bases). The input for sequencing was CD4+ T cells sorted from blood, taken at week 4, from a patient treated with tofacitinib. The CDR3 nucleotides read TGTGCCAGCAGCGCCGACAGTCCGTTGGGATTTACCTACGAGCAGTACTTC. Its translation is CASSADSPLGFTYEQYF.